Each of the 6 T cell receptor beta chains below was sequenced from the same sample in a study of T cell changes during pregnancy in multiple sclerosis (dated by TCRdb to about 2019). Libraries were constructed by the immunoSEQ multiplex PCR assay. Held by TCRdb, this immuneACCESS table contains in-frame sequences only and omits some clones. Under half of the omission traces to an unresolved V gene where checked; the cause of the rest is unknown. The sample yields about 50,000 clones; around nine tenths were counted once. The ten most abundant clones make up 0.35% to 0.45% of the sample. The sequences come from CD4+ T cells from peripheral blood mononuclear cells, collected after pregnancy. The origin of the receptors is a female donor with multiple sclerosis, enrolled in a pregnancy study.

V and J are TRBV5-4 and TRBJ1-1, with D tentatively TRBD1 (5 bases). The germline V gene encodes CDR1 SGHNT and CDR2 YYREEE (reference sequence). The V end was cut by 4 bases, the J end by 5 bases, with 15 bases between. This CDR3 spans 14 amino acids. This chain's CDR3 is CASSNQGKWTEAFF. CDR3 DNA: TGTGCCAGCAGCAACCAGGGTAAATGGACTGAAGCTTTCTTT.

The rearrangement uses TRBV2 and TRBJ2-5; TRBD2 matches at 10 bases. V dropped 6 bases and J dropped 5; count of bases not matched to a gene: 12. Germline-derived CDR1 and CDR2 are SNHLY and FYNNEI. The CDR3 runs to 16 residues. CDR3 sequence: CASSLLGTSVTETQYF. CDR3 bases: TGTGCCAGCAGCCTACTCGGGACTAGCGTAACGGAGACCCAGTACTTC.

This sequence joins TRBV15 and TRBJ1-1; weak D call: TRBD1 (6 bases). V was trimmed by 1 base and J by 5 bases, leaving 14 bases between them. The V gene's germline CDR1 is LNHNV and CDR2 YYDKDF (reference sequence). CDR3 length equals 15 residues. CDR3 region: CATSRATGRVTEAFF. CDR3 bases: TGTGCCACCAGCAGAGCAACAGGGAGGGTTACTGAAGCTTTCTTT. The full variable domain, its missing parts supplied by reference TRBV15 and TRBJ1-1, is DAMVIQNPRYQVTQFGKPVTLSCSQTLNHNVMYWYQQKSSQAPKLLFHYYDKDFNNEADTPDNFQSRRPNTSFCFLDIRSPGLGDTAMYLCATSRATGRVTEAFFGQGTRLTVV.

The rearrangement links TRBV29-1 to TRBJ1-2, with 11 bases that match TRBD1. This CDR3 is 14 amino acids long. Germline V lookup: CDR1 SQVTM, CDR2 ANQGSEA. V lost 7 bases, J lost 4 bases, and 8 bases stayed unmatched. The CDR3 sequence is CSAGGQGASYGYTF. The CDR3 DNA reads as TGCAGCGCCGGCGGACAGGGGGCCTCCTATGGCTACACCTTC.

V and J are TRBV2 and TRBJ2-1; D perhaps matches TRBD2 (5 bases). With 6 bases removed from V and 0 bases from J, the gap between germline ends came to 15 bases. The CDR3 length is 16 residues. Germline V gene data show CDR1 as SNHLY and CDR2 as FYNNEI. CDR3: CASSPLSSGSYNEQFF. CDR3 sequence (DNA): TGTGCCAGCAGCCCTCTCTCCAGCGGCTCCTACAATGAGCAGTTCTTC.

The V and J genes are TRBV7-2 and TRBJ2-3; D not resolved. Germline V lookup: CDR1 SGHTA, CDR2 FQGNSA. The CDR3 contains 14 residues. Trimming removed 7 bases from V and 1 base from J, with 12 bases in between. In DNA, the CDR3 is TGTGCCAGCACCTCGTATGAGCGCACAGATACGCAGTATTTT. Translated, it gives CASTSYERTDTQYF. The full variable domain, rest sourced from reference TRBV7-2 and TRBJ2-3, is GAGVSQSPSNKVTEKGKDVELRCDPISGHTALYWYRQSLGQGLEFLIYFQGNSAPDKSGLPSDRFSAERTGGSVSTLTIQRTQQEDSAVYLCASTSYERTDTQYFGPGTRLTVL.